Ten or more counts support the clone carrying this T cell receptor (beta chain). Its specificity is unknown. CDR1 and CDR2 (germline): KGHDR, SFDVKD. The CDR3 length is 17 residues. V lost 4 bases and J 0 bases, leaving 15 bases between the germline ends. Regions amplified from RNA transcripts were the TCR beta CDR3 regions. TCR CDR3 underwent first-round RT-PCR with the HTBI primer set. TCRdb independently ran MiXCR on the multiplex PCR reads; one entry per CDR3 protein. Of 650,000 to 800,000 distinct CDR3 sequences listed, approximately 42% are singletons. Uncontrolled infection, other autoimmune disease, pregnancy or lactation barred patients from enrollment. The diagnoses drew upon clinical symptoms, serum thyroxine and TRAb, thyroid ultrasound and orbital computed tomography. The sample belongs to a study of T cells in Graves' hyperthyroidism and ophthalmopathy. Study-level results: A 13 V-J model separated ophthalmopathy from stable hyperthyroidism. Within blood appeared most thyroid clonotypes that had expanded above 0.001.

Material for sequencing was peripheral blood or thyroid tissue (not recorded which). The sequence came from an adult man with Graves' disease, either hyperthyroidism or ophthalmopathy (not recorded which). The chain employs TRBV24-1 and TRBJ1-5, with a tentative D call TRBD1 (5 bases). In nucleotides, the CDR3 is TGTGCCACCAGTGACACCCGGGACCAAAATAGCAATCAGCCCCAGCATTTT. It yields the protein CATSDTRDQNSNQPQHF.